This T cell receptor beta chain was obtained from a study of cytomegalovirus exposure and HLA in healthy donors. The germline CDR1 and CDR2 sequences are SGHTA and FQGNSA. The ends lost 8 bases at V and 12 bases at J; junction bases unmatched: 13. The CDR3 loop spans 14 amino acids. Amplification used 60 Vbeta primers and 13 Jbeta primers. Clones were read by immunoSEQ multiplex PCR, and TCRdb kept only the in-frame ones, dropping some. The profile shows 75,000 to 95,000 clones, roughly 69% of them singletons. Whole-study results and caveats: The study put 160 or so TCR beta chains on its list as cytomegalovirus-associated.

This clone was found a few times. The antigen remains undetermined. Sequencing input: PBMCs. This clonotype originated in a woman aged 25 to 39 in good health and CMV-seronegative. This rearrangement joins TRBV7-2 to TRBJ1-1; 12 bases map to TRBD1. CDR3 in DNA: TGTGCCAGCCGAAACCCGGGACAGGGGGCTTCAACTTTCTTT. Its translation is CASRNPGQGASTFF.